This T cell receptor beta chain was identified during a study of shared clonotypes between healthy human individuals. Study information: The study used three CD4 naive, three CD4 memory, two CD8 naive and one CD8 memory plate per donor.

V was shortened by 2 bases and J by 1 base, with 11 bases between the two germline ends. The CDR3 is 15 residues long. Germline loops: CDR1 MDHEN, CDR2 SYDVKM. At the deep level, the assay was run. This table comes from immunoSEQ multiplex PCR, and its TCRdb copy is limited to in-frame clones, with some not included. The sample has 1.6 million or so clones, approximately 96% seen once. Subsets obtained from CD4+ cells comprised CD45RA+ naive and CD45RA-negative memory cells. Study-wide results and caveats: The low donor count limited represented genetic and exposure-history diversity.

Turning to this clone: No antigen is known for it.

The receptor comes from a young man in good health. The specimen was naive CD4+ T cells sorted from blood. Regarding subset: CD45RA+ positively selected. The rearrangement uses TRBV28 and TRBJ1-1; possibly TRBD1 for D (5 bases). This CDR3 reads CASSLVARENTEAFF. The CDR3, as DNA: TGTGCCAGCAGTTTAGTTGCCAGGGAGAACACTGAAGCTTTCTTT. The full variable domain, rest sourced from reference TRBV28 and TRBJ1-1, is DVKVTQSSRYLVKRTGEKVFLECVQDMDHENMFWYRQDPGLGLRLIYFSYDVKMKEKGDIPEGYSVSREKKERFSLILESASTNQTSMYLCASSLVARENTEAFFGQGTRLTVV.